A selection of T cell receptor beta chains follows, all from one sample in a study of radiation and T cells in renal cell carcinoma. Libraries were prepared by immunoSEQ multiplex PCR; TCRdb keeps only in-frame clonotypes and omits some of them. The sample records 100,000 to 150,000 clones, approximately 85% being singletons. The input for sequencing was blood, taken from a patient whose treatment included radiotherapy and nephrectomy. All receptors come from a man aged 50-59 years with renal cell carcinoma. The CDR3 runs from the conserved cysteine through the conserved F or W. D genes are given only for firm matches. The listing skips clone size in some rows; elsewhere it reads once, few, many or a size class.

v_gene	abundance	d_gene	j_gene	CDR3aa	CDR3nt
TRBV15	-	-	TRBJ2-5	CATSRDWMGGETQYF	TGTGCCACCAGCAGAGATTGGATGGGGGGAGAGACCCAGTACTTC
TRBV14	few	TRBD2	TRBJ2-1	CASSQVPYTSGRGNEQFF	TGTGCCAGCAGCCAAGTGCCTTATACTAGCGGGAGAGGCAATGAGCAGTTCTTC
TRBV2	-	-	TRBJ1-2	CASSGTRPFFYGYTF	TGTGCCAGCAGTGGAACAAGACCCTTTTTCTATGGCTACACCTTC
TRBV7-8	-	-	TRBJ1-1	CASSPWRQMNTEAFF	TGTGCCAGCAGCCCTTGGCGACAGATGAACACTGAAGCTTTCTTT
TRBV7-9	-	TRBD2	TRBJ2-5	CASTDSWGGVQETQYF	TGTGCCAGCACCGACTCGTGGGGAGGGGTACAAGAGACCCAGTACTTC
TRBV15	-	TRBD2	TRBJ2-1	CATSGGTSGDEQFF	TGTGCCACCAGCGGAGGGACTAGCGGCGATGAGCAGTTCTTC
TRBV7-6	-	TRBD2	TRBJ2-3	CASSWGLAGDTQYF	TGTGCCAGCAGCTGGGGACTAGCGGGAGATACGCAGTATTTT
TRBV5-4	-	TRBD1	TRBJ2-1	CAHGVGQGASEQFF	TGTGCCCACGGGGTAGGACAGGGGGCAAGTGAGCAGTTCTTC
TRBV19	once	TRBD2	TRBJ2-3	CASNRGGLRDTQYF	TGTGCCAGCAACCGGGGGGGCCTGAGGGATACGCAGTATTTT
TRBV5-6	-	-	TRBJ2-2	CASLLVGDTGELFF	TGTGCCAGCTTGCTAGTGGGAGACACCGGGGAGCTGTTTTTT
TRBV13	-	-	TRBJ2-2	CASSFVGGAIGELFF	TGTGCCAGCAGCTTTGTTGGGGGCGCGATCGGGGAGCTGTTTTTT
TRBV9	-	TRBD1	TRBJ1-1	CASSVGLTTGFETEAFF	TGTGCCAGCAGCGTAGGCCTAACGACAGGGTTTGAGACTGAAGCTTTCTTT
TRBV5-4	-	-	TRBJ1-1	CASSLSRREAFF	TGTGCCAGCAGCTTGTCTCGCAGGGAAGCTTTCTTT
TRBV30	-	-	TRBJ2-1	CAWSVYGSAYNEQFF	TGTGCCTGGAGTGTTTACGGCTCAGCTTACAATGAGCAGTTCTTC
TRBV29-1	-	-	TRBJ1-3	CSVYEGNTIYF	TGCAGCGTTTACGAGGGAAACACCATATATTTT
TRBV6-6	-	TRBD1	TRBJ2-1	CASRAGQGIFEQFF	TGTGCCAGCAGAGCGGGACAGGGTATTTTTGAGCAGTTCTTC
TRBV5-1	few	-	TRBJ2-3	CASSLDWGDTQYF	TGCGCCAGCAGCTTGGATTGGGGAGATACGCAGTATTTT
TRBV5-8	-	-	TRBJ2-2	CASSLERSGYDTGELFF	TGTGCCAGCAGCTTGGAGAGATCGGGCTACGACACCGGGGAGCTGTTTTTT
TRBV4-2	-	TRBD1	TRBJ1-4	CASSQDLDRGEKLFF	TGTGCCAGCAGCCAAGATCTGGACAGGGGCGAAAAACTGTTTTTT
TRBV29-1	-	-	TRBJ2-7	CSVRQETYEQYF	TGCAGCGTAAGACAGGAGACCTACGAGCAGTACTTC
TRBV21-1	-	-	TRBJ2-3	CARPRQGNTDTQYF	TGTGCCAGGCCGAGACAGGGAAACACAGATACGCAGTATTTT
TRBV5-3	-	-	TRBJ2-7	CARSSDRIYEQYF	TGTGCCAGAAGCTCAGACAGGATCTACGAGCAGTACTTC
TRBV6-5	-	-	TRBJ1-2	CASSVGGASYGYTF	TGTGCCAGCAGCGTCGGGGGAGCATCGTATGGCTACACCTTC
TRBV30	-	-	TRBJ2-7	CAWNEAAYEQYF	TGTGCCTGGAATGAAGCGGCCTACGAGCAGTACTTC
TRBV30	once	TRBD2	TRBJ2-3	CAWTHQAGTSGDTDTQYF	TGTGCCTGGACTCACCAAGCCGGGACTAGCGGAGACACAGATACGCAGTATTTT
TRBV4-3	once	TRBD2	TRBJ2-3	CASSQYTSGGGPDTQYF	TGCGCCAGCAGCCAGTATACTAGCGGGGGGGGGCCAGATACGCAGTATTTT